This T cell receptor beta chain was recorded in a study of human thymus T cells. V was clipped by 4 bases and J by 5 bases, with 15 bases between them. The CDR3 is 14 amino acids. Germline V CDR1 and CDR2: SGHNT, YYREEE (reference sequence). Data came from immunoSEQ multiplex PCR; TCRdb stores just in-frame clones and leaves some out. Found here are some 130,000 clones, around 94% of them singletons; the top ten hold 0.02% to 0.03%. During corrective heart surgery, resections were taken, and the thymus tissue came from them. The V call is TRBV5-4, the J call TRBJ1-1; D might be TRBD1 (6 bases). This clonotype was sampled from a boy less than two years old with a congenital heart defect but otherwise immunologically healthy. The material sequenced was thymus tissue. The CDR3 nucleotides read TGTGCCAGCAGCGCTGGGGGGCCGGGGACTGAAGCTTTCTTT. Protein product: CASSAGGPGTEAFF.